Listed below are T cell receptor beta chains from one sample, sequenced in a study of T cell responses to AZD1222 COVID-19 vaccine. The data were produced by immunoSEQ multiplex PCR, yet TCRdb's version contains in-frame clones alone and is incomplete. The sample shows approximately 100,000 clones, roughly 90% of them seen only once. Sequenced material: peripheral blood, taken on day 0 of AZD1222 vaccination. All receptors come from an adult in good health. CDR3s include the opening cysteine and the closing phenylalanine or tryptophan. A D gene is named only where the DNA matches it firmly. The listing skips clone size in some rows; elsewhere it reads once, few, many or a size class.

>.|TRBJ2-7|TRBV7-3|14|.
CASSSTGTAYEQYF
TGTGCCAGCAGCTCAACCGGGACGGCCTACGAGCAGTACTTC
>TRBD1|TRBJ1-2|TRBV7-9|16|.
CASSSRMMTGGGGYTF
TGTGCCAGCAGCTCCCGGATGATGACAGGGGGCGGTGGCTACACCTTC
>.|TRBJ1-1|TRBV11-2|14|few
CASSLWGWDTEAFF
TGTGCCAGCAGCTTATGGGGGTGGGACACTGAAGCTTTCTTT
>.|TRBJ1-5|TRBV18|19|.
CASSPFNPGPGEGDQPQHF
TGTGCCAGCTCACCATTCAATCCTGGACCGGGAGAAGGGGATCAGCCCCAGCATTTT
>.|TRBJ2-3|TRBV5-4|14|.
CASSLRQATDTQYF
TGTGCCAGCAGTCTCAGACAGGCCACAGATACGCAGTATTTT
>.|TRBJ2-7|TRBV7-2|13|.
CASSLDSAGEQYF
TGTGCCAGCAGCTTAGACTCGGCAGGGGAGCAGTACTTC
>TRBD1|TRBJ1-3|TRBV5-1|15|.
CASSLEGGNGNTIYF
TGCGCCAGCAGCTTGGAAGGGGGCAACGGAAACACCATATATTTT
>.|TRBJ2-7|TRBV27|14|.
CASSFRRASYEQYF
TGTGCCAGCAGTTTTAGGCGGGCTTCCTACGAGCAGTACTTC
>TRBD2|TRBJ2-2|TRBV24-1|16|.
CATSDPPGLTTGELFF
TGTGCCACCAGTGACCCCCCGGGACTAACTACCGGGGAGCTGTTTTTT
>.|TRBJ1-6|TRBV12-3/TRBV12-4|12|.
CASGEPDSPLHF
TGTGCCAGCGGGGAACCGGATTCACCCCTCCACTTT
>.|TRBJ2-7|TRBV28|15|.
CASRKAGGPSYEQYF
TGTGCCAGCAGGAAAGCCGGGGGGCCCTCCTACGAGCAGTACTTC
>.|TRBJ2-7|TRBV12-3/TRBV12-4|13|.
CASRKDGLHEQYF
TGTGCCAGCAGAAAGGACGGCCTCCACGAGCAGTACTTC
>.|TRBJ1-1|TRBV4-2|14|once
CASSQDMLFTEAFF
TGTGCCAGCAGCCAAGATATGTTGTTCACTGAAGCTTTCTTT
>.|TRBJ1-5|TRBV18|16|.
CASSPPGTGFNQPQHF
TGTGCCAGCTCACCACCGGGCACAGGGTTCAATCAGCCCCAGCATTTT
>.|TRBJ1-1|TRBV6-5|15|.
CASPTLGHLNTEAFF
TGTGCCAGCCCTACCCTTGGACACCTGAACACTGAAGCTTTCTTT
>TRBD1|TRBJ1-2|TRBV2|15|.
CASRRVTGKDYGYTF
TGTGCCAGCAGGAGAGTGACAGGGAAGGACTATGGCTACACCTTC
>.|TRBJ1-1|TRBV6-5|15|.
CASSYQGDVNTEAFF
TGTGCCAGCAGTTATCAGGGTGACGTGAACACTGAAGCTTTCTTT
>.|TRBJ2-2|TRBV7-3|15|.
CASSPQSAITGELFF
TGTGCCAGCAGCCCCCAAAGCGCGATCACCGGGGAGCTGTTTTTT
>.|TRBJ2-6|TRBV27|14|.
CASSPHGGANVLTF
TGTGCCAGCAGTCCCCACGGAGGGGCCAACGTCCTGACTTTC
>TRBD2|TRBJ2-7|TRBV7-8|17|.
CASRRGGSGGRSEEQYF
TGTGCCAGCAGGCGAGGGGGTAGCGGGGGACGCTCGGAGGAGCAGTACTTC
>.|TRBJ1-2|TRBV7-9|13|.
CASSLEGNYGYTF
TGTGCCAGCAGCTTAGAAGGGAACTATGGCTACACCTTC
>.|TRBJ1-6|TRBV9|17|.
CASSVSIPDGPNSPLHF
TGTGCCAGCAGCGTATCAATCCCGGACGGTCCTAATTCACCCCTCCACTTT
>TRBD1|TRBJ2-3|TRBV18|14|few
CASSSQGFTDTQYF
TGTGCCAGCTCATCACAGGGGTTCACAGATACGCAGTATTTT
>.|TRBJ2-3|TRBV10-1|13|.
CASRAGNTDTQYF
TGCGCCAGCAGGGCGGGGAACACAGATACGCAGTATTTT
>.|TRBJ1-1|TRBV5-1|13|.
CASSLDSWNEAFF
TGCGCCAGCAGCTTGGACAGTTGGAATGAAGCTTTCTTT
>TRBD1|TRBJ1-5|TRBV28|14|.
CASSPGQGNQPQHF
TGTGCCAGCAGCCCTGGACAGGGGAATCAGCCCCAGCATTTT
>.|TRBJ2-3|TRBV7-9|12|.
CASSSLVDTQYF
TGTGCCAGCAGCTCACTAGTGGATACGCAGTATTTT
>TRBD1|TRBJ1-1|TRBV11-3|14|.
CASSLDRASTEAFF
TGTGCCAGCAGCTTGGACAGGGCTAGCACTGAAGCTTTCTTT
>TRBD1|TRBJ1-6|TRBV5-4|15|.
CASSPRRGPNSPLHF
TGTGCCAGCAGCCCTCGGAGGGGGCCTAATTCACCCCTCCACTTT